This T cell receptor beta chain was identified in a study of blood T cell repertoires in COVID-19. Study context: The study drew acute and convalescent COVID-19 samples from the United States, Italy and Spain.

CDR3 length: 13 amino acids. Looked up from germline, CDR1 is SGHKS and CDR2 is YYEKEE (reference sequence). The V gene lost 0 bases and the J gene lost 3 bases, with 4 bases spanning the gap. Authors' processing steps: For nucleated cells, counts were estimated from reference gene primer amplification. The method was immunoSEQ multiplex PCR; TCRdb's version includes in-frame clones alone and lacks a portion of them. V and J calls and clone size come straight from that table; D and trimming were deduced from the DNA. The sample has fewer than 350,000 clones; about 88% are singletons. Participant-given clinical history determined each cohort assignment. Exposed enrollees had met someone with a PCR-confirmed or clinician-diagnosed COVID-19 case at some point within the 2 weeks before study entry.

This receptor was identified in a woman between 25 and 40 years old who had been exposed to COVID-19. Sequencing was done on a sample of PBMCs or T cells enriched from blood (not recorded which). The V and J genes are TRBV5-5 and TRBJ1-3, with D uncertain. The CDR3 DNA sequence: TGTGCCAGCAGCTTGGCTAGTGGAAACACCATATATTTT. Translated, it gives CASSLASGNTIYF.